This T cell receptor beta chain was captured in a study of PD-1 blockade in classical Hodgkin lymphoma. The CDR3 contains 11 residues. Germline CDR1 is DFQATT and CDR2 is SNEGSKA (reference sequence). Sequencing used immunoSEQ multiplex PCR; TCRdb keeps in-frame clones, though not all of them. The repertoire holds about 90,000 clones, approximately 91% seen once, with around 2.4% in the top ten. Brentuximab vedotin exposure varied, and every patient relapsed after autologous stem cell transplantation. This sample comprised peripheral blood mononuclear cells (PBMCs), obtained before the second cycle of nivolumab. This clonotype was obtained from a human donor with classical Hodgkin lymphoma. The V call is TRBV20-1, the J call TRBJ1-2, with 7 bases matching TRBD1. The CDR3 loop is CSPLGDSYYTF. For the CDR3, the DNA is TGCAGCCCATTGGGGGACAGTTACTACACCTTC.